This T cell receptor beta chain stems from a study of T-cell memory formation after mild COVID-19. Across the whole study: Largely donor-specific sequence clusters came from a couple of donors.

Study-level results: The CD4+ clones that contracted clustered mainly within CM and EM, and the CD8+ clones concentrated in EMRA.

TCRdb independently ran MiXCR on the 5' RACE reads; one entry per CDR3 protein. Of about 400,000 distinct CDR3 sequences in the sample, approximately 15% are singletons; the top ten hold less than 25%. As to this clonotype: The antigen is undetermined.

This CDR3 spans 13 amino acids. V dropped 5 bases and J dropped 7 bases, with 14 bases sitting between them. Looked up from germline, CDR1 is MNHEY and CDR2 is SMNVEV (reference sequence). Input material: PBMCs or a T cell subset sorted from them (not recorded which). The chain recombines TRBV27 with TRBJ1-2; D possibly corresponds to TRBD1 (5 bases). The source of this sequence is a man younger than 30 who had mild COVID-19 (a few samples of this study predate the infection). Cell type and time point are not known. DNA for the CDR3: TGTGCCAGCAGTGAAGGGACCCGCGGTGGCTACACCTTC. This translates into CASSEGTRGGYTF.